The source of this T cell receptor beta chain is a study of cytomegalovirus exposure and HLA in healthy donors. Study at large: The 120 or so validation repertoires matched the 650 to 850 first-cohort repertoires in platform, a later analysis reported.

Overall study findings and caveats: In vitro data verified a few CMV-associated chains as specific for CMV antigens. The authors listed 150 to 200 TCR beta chains as cytomegalovirus-associated.

As to this clone: No antigen is known for it.

Sequencing used immunoSEQ multiplex PCR; TCRdb keeps in-frame clones, though not all of them. The sample records about 360,000 clones, around 86% being singletons. This CDR3 has 16 residues. J lost 5 bases, V lost 5 bases, and 9 bases had no gene match. The rearrangement joins TRBV6-7 to TRBJ2-2; 9 positions agree with TRBD1. TRBV6-7 is marked as an open reading frame, function uncertain. The receptor comes from a woman younger than 35 in good health and CMV-seronegative. Sequences were obtained from PBMCs. CDR3 in DNA: TGTGCCAGCAGTCACCCGGGGACAGGGACTACCGGGGAGCTGTTTTTT. It is translated as CASSHPGTGTTGELFF.